This passage covers 15 T cell receptor beta chains from one sample sequenced in a study of blood T cell repertoires in COVID-19. Assay: immunoSEQ multiplex PCR; the TCRdb copy retains only in-frame clones and omits some. The sample carries a few hundred thousand clones, around 90% recorded once. Sequencing input: peripheral blood. The receptors were gathered from a man younger than 30 with COVID-19, enrolled during active disease.

This clone was counted between two and nine times. A read error may explain this, as a much larger clone is one base away. The rearrangement joins TRBV27 to TRBJ2-7; 10 nucleotides agree with TRBD1. This CDR3 is built from 14 residues. V lost 6 bases and J lost 0; bases outside the gene matches: 2. Germline loops: CDR1 MNHEY, CDR2 SMNVEV (reference sequence). CDR3 DNA sequence: TGTGCCAGCAGCCGGACAGGGGGCTCCTACGAGCAGTACTTC. Its protein product is CASSRTGGSYEQYF.

This clone is a singleton in its sample. The chain joins TRBV4-2 to TRBJ2-3; possibly TRBD2 for D (6 bases). The germline V and J ends were trimmed by 0 bases and 8 bases, with 18 bases remaining between them. The CDR3 has 16 residues. The germline V gene encodes CDR1 LGHNA and CDR2 YNFKEQ. The CDR3: CASSQDWRGPEGTQYF. DNA for the CDR3: TGTGCCAGCAGCCAAGATTGGCGGGGTCCCGAGGGTACGCAGTATTTT.

The chain joins TRBV24-1 to TRBJ2-3; TRBD2 agrees at 7 bases. V dropped 9 bases and J dropped 3; count of bases not matched to a gene: 2. CDR1 is KGHDR and CDR2 is SFDVKD in the germline V gene. The CDR3 sequence is 12 residues long. The CDR3 DNA reads TGTGCCACCGGGAGGGAAACAGATACGCAGTATTTT. Its translation is CATGRETDTQYF.

The rearrangement links TRBV27 to TRBJ2-7, with 7 bases that match TRBD2. The CDR3 contains 13 residues. The trim removed 8 bases at V and 7 bases at J, leaving 11 bases unmatched. Per the germline V gene, CDR1 is MNHEY and CDR2 is SMNVEV (reference sequence). CDR3 loop: CASLAAGSREQYF. DNA for the CDR3: TGTGCCAGCCTAGCGGCGGGGAGCAGGGAGCAGTACTTC.

This chain uses TRBV6-5 with TRBJ2-7; D remains ambiguous. The CDR3 covers 13 residues. Germline loops: CDR1 MNHEY, CDR2 SVGAGI. V was cut by 10 bases and J by 0 bases, with 13 bases left in between. The CDR3, as DNA: TGTGCCACCCAAGCCGGGTCCTCCTACGAGCAGTACTTC. Translation gives CATQAGSSYEQYF.

This clone has just one count. This chain uses TRBV9 with TRBJ2-7; weak D call: TRBD2 (6 bases). Germline V CDR1 and CDR2: SGDLS, YYNGEE. V was shortened by 0 bases and J by 0 bases, with 10 bases between the two germline ends. There are 15 residues in the CDR3. CDR3 sequence (DNA): TGTGCCAGCAGCGTAGGTACGGGGGACTCCTACGAGCAGTACTTC. The encoded protein is CASSVGTGDSYEQYF.

A word on this clone: At the DNA level, this CDR3 is encoded by other sequences in the same sample as well. V usage is TRBV19 and J usage is TRBJ2-3; 10 nucleotides agree with TRBD2. Trimming removed 9 bases from V and 3 bases from J; junction bases left unmatched: 3. Germline V gene data show CDR1 as LNHDA and CDR2 as SQIVND (reference sequence). CDR3 length: 13 residues. The CDR3 spells CASRTSGTDTQYF. The CDR3 DNA reads as TGTGCCAGCAGGACTAGCGGTACAGATACGCAGTATTTT.

The chain joins TRBV3-1 (or the pseudogene TRBV3-2) to TRBJ1-5; 7 bases are a match to TRBD1. CDR3 size: 14 residues. CDR1 LGHDT and CDR2 YNNKEL come from the germline V gene (reference sequence). The junction had 4 bases not matched to a gene; V was cut back by 1 base and J by 7 bases. The DNA of the CDR3 is TGTGCCAGCAGCCAAGGACAGGGAGGACAGCCCCAGCATTTT. It yields the protein CASSQGQGGQPQHF.

The chain has TRBV2 and TRBJ2-3; 10 bases agree with TRBD2. Losses at the gene ends were 2 bases for V and 2 bases for J; bases not matched to a gene: 4. The CDR3 contains 16 residues. Germline lookup yields CDR1 SNHLY and CDR2 FYNNEI. The CDR3, as DNA: TGTGCCAGCAGTGAATTACTAGCGGGGACCACAGATACGCAGTATTTT. It is translated as CASSELLAGTTDTQYF.

J is TRBJ1-5 and V is TRBV19; D is uncertain. This CDR3 is built from 17 residues. Trimming stripped 5 bases from V and 1 base from J, with 18 bases between. The germline gives CDR1 LNHDA, CDR2 SQIVND (reference sequence). The DNA for the CDR3 is TGTGCCAGTAGTCAGCCTCAGAGATGGAGGAGCAATCAGCCCCAGCATTTT. It is translated as CASSQPQRWRSNQPQHF.

DNA of the CDR3: TGTGCCAGCAGTTACCGGCCTAGCCCATCCTACGAGCAGTACTTC. Encoded protein: CASSYRPSPSYEQYF. The chain employs TRBV6-5 and TRBJ2-7; D might be TRBD2 (5 bases). Between the trimmed V and J ends, which lost 2 bases and 1 base, there was a span of 12 bases. CDR1 and CDR2 (germline): MNHEY, SVGAGI. The CDR3 is 15 amino acids.

The chain recombines TRBV11-2 with TRBJ2-1, with 7 bases identical to TRBD1. V shed 5 bases, J shed 3 bases, and the junction held 4 bases outside the gene matches. Germline-derived CDR1 and CDR2 are SGHAT and FQNNGV. The CDR3 contains 14 residues. In DNA form, the CDR3 reads TGTGCCAGCAGCCCTCGGACAGGCTACAATGAGCAGTTCTTC. It translates to CASSPRTGYNEQFF.

CDR3 coding DNA: TGCGCCAGCAGCAACGAACTAGCGGCGCGCACAGATACGCAGTATTTT. This encodes CASSNELAARTDTQYF. The V call is TRBV5-1, the J call TRBJ2-3; TRBD2 matches 8 bases. This CDR3 contains 16 residues. From germline, CDR1 is SGHRS and CDR2 YFSETQ. V shed 4 bases, J shed 1 base, and the junction held 8 bases outside the gene matches.

The J gene is TRBJ1-1, the V gene TRBV6-5, with a tentative D call TRBD1 (5 bases). This CDR3 has 14 residues. The germline gives CDR1 MNHEY, CDR2 SVGAGI. Trimming pared 6 bases from V and 1 base from J, leaving 12 bases between. Written as DNA, the CDR3 is TGTGCCAGCAGCCAATTCGGACAGAACACTGAAGCTTTCTTT. Amino acids: CASSQFGQNTEAFF.

The rearrangement uses TRBV30 and TRBJ2-7, with a tentative D call TRBD2 (6 bases). V lost 2 bases to trimming and J lost 3 bases, with 17 bases between them. Per germline, CDR1 GTSNPN and CDR2 SVGIG (reference sequence). The length of the CDR3 is 15 residues. The CDR3 sequence: CAWSFREAVVYEQYF. CDR3 DNA: TGTGCCTGGAGTTTCAGGGAGGCGGTCGTCTACGAGCAGTACTTC.